Below, 20 T cell receptor beta chains from the same sample are listed, as sequenced in a study of blood T cells in healthy people across ages. A J-beta primer mix and a sample-barcoded 5' primer were used in a second PCR of roughly 6 to 12 cycles. TCRdb analysed the 5' RACE reads with MiXCR anew, one entry per CDR3 protein. This sample has about 590,000 distinct CDR3 sequences; about 28% occur once, and the top ten carry around a sixth. The sequencing input was blood. These receptors came from a woman older than 75 in good health.

This clonotype was detected a few times. Here the CDR3 reads CASSIATGGPYNEQFF. DNA of the CDR3: TGTGCCAGTAGTATCGCCACAGGGGGCCCCTACAATGAGCAGTTCTTC. The chain couples TRBV19 to TRBJ2-1; 9 nucleotides line up with TRBD1. The germline CDR1 and CDR2 sequences are LNHDA and SQIVND (reference sequence). The CDR3 runs to 16 residues. Trimming took 3 bases from V and 2 from J; bases not matched to a gene: 5.

Concerning this clonotype itself: A much larger clone is a single base away; this may be a read error. The rearrangement uses TRBV24-1 and TRBJ1-5, with D unresolved. The CDR3 contains 14 residues. The V end was cut by 7 bases, the J end by 1 base, with 10 bases between. Looked up from germline, CDR1 is KGHDR and CDR2 is SFDVKD. CDR3 nucleotide sequence: TGTGCCACCAGGGATAACGGAAGCAATCAGCCCCAGCATTTT. This encodes CATRDNGSNQPQHF.

The chain has TRBV20-1 and TRBJ2-5; D might be TRBD1 (6 bases). The end of the DNA aligns better with TRBJ2-7, so the J call may be wrong. CDR1 DFQATT and CDR2 SNEGSKA come from the germline V gene (reference sequence). The CDR3 length is 15 residues. The chain's CDR3 is CSAYTGTSISYEQYF. The DNA of the CDR3 is TGCAGTGCTTATACCGGGACATCCATCTCCTACGAGCAGTACTTC.

This clonotype was seen repeatedly, ten times or more. The gene calls are TRBV6-5 and TRBJ2-7; D is perhaps TRBD1 (6 bases). V was cut by 0 bases and J by 1 base, with 13 bases left in between. This CDR3 is 16 amino acids long. CDR1 MNHEY and CDR2 SVGAGI come from the germline V gene. Written as DNA, the CDR3 is TGTGCCAGCAGTTACTCGTTGACAGGAGCGTCCTACGAGCAGTACTTC. It is translated as CASSYSLTGASYEQYF.

The V gene is TRBV20-1, the J gene TRBJ2-7; 10 nucleotides match TRBD2. CDR3 length: 14 residues. With 3 bases clipped from V and 4 bases from J, the junction kept 6 bases outside the gene matches. Per the germline V gene, CDR1 is DFQATT and CDR2 is SNEGSKA (reference sequence). CDR3 residues: CSARVASGGYEQYF. Here the CDR3 DNA reads TGCAGTGCTAGGGTTGCTAGCGGGGGTTACGAGCAGTACTTC.

As DNA, the CDR3 is TGTGCCAGCAGTTTCTGGGACAGGAGGTCTAATGAAAAACTGTTTTTT. This sequence encodes CASSFWDRRSNEKLFF. The chain links TRBV28 to TRBJ1-4; 8 nucleotides match TRBD1. The germline gives CDR1 MDHEN, CDR2 SYDVKM. The CDR3 totals 16 residues. Trimming removed 3 bases from V and 3 bases from J; junction bases left unmatched: 6.

The chain recombines TRBV4-2 with TRBJ1-2; D remains ambiguous. Germline V gene sequence: CDR1 LGHNA, CDR2 YNFKEQ. The CDR3 runs to 11 residues. The germline V and J ends were trimmed by 0 bases and 9 bases, with 5 bases remaining between them. The CDR3 here is CASSQEGRYTF. The CDR3 DNA reads TGTGCCAGCAGCCAAGAAGGCCGCTACACCTTC.

This clonotype was seen at least ten times. V gene TRBV4-3 combines with J gene TRBJ1-2, with a possible D match to TRBD1 (5 bases). Trimming shortened V by 0 bases and J by 0 bases, and 14 bases separated the two germline ends. In germline, CDR1 is LGHNA, CDR2 YSLEER. This CDR3 region has 17 residues. CDR3 amino acids: CASSQDAGGAANYGYTF. CDR3 in DNA: TGCGCCAGCAGCCAAGATGCCGGGGGAGCTGCTAACTATGGCTACACCTTC.

This clonotype was observed at least ten times. The rearrangement links TRBV5-1 to TRBJ2-5; the match to TRBD1 covers 9 bases. Germline values: CDR1 SGHRS, CDR2 YFSETQ. V lost 4 bases to trimming and J lost 2 bases; unmatched junction nucleotides: 9. The CDR3 runs 16 residues. CDR3 in DNA: TGCGCCAGCAGCGGGGGGACAGGGAGAAATCAAGAGACCCAGTACTTC. This translates into CASSGGTGRNQETQYF.

The sample holds many counts of this clonotype. The J gene is TRBJ2-7, the V gene TRBV9; weak D call: TRBD1 (6 bases). The CDR3 is 15 amino acids. Germline V gives CDR1 SGDLS, CDR2 YYNGEE. The V and J ends lost 3 bases and 0 bases respectively, with 13 bases between them. Here the CDR3 reads CASSARDTSSYEQYF. DNA for the CDR3: TGTGCCAGCAGCGCCCGGGACACAAGCTCCTACGAGCAGTACTTC.

Ten or more counts support this clonotype. The chain combines TRBV7-6 with TRBJ2-1; D gene ambiguous. The CDR3 is made up of 13 amino acids. The V gene lost 3 bases and the J gene lost 9 bases, with 12 bases spanning the gap. Per the germline V gene, CDR1 is SGHVS and CDR2 is FNYEAQ. CDR3 loop: CASSFKEESEQFF. CDR3 nucleotides: TGTGCCAGCAGCTTCAAGGAAGAGTCTGAGCAGTTCTTC.

The chain joins TRBV5-6 to TRBJ1-6, with TRBD1 as a possible D gene (6 bases). Trimming shortened V by 1 base and J by 7 bases, and 9 bases separated the two germline ends. Germline-derived CDR1 and CDR2 are SGHDT and YYEEEE. This CDR3 has 14 amino acids. The CDR3 sequence is CASSLQGWNSPLHF. As DNA, the CDR3 is TGTGCCAGCAGCTTGCAGGGGTGGAATTCACCCCTCCACTTT.

The J gene is TRBJ2-7, the V gene TRBV7-2, with 7 positions matching TRBD1. Trimming removed 7 bases from V and 7 bases from J; junction bases left unmatched: 16. From germline, CDR1 is SGHTA and CDR2 FQGNSA. CDR3 length equals 15 residues. CDR3 amino acids: CASTRSGQINNEQYF. The CDR3 coding sequence is TGTGCCAGCACCCGATCGGGACAGATTAACAATGAGCAGTACTTC.

This clonotype was seen repeatedly, ten times or more. The chain uses TRBV30 and TRBJ1-5, with a weak D call TRBD1 (5 bases). V was clipped by 3 bases and J by 2 bases, with 5 bases between them. The CDR3 is made up of 12 amino acids. Germline V gene data show CDR1 as GTSNPN and CDR2 as SVGIG (reference sequence). CDR3 protein: CAWSRGNQPQHF. CDR3 sequence (DNA): TGTGCCTGGAGCAGGGGCAATCAGCCCCAGCATTTT.

Remarks on this clonotype: This may come from a read error, since a much larger clone is one base off. This sequence joins TRBV5-1 and TRBJ1-4, with 8 bases matching TRBD1. The CDR3 consists of 17 residues. Germline CDR1 SGHRS, CDR2 YFSETQ. V lost 4 bases, J lost 0 bases, and 8 bases stayed unmatched. As DNA, the CDR3 is TGCGCCAGCAGCACATCAGGGGGCTTTGCAACTAATGAAAAACTGTTTTTT. Encoded protein: CASSTSGGFATNEKLFF.

This clonotype was counted ten times or more. CDR3 region: CASYQGITEAFF. CDR3 sequence (DNA): TGTGCCAGCTATCAGGGAATCACTGAAGCTTTCTTT. The chain combines TRBV28 with TRBJ1-1, with TRBD1 as a possible D gene (5 bases). The germline gives CDR1 MDHEN, CDR2 SYDVKM. Trimming took 8 bases from V and 4 from J, leaving 11 bases between them. The CDR3 covers 12 residues.

In this sample, this clonotype turned up many times. The CDR3 loop is CASRGLSDEQFF. The CDR3 region has the DNA TGTGCCAGCAGGGGACTATCCGATGAGCAGTTCTTC. V and J are TRBV6-1 and TRBJ2-1, with 7 bases that match TRBD2. With 6 bases clipped from V and 8 bases from J, the junction kept 4 bases outside the gene matches. The CDR3 contains 12 residues. Germline V lookup: CDR1 MNHNS, CDR2 SASEGT.

This clonotype was seen repeatedly, ten times or more. The chain couples TRBV6-5 to TRBJ2-4, with a weak D call TRBD1 (6 bases). This CDR3 is built from 15 residues. In germline, CDR1 is MNHEY, CDR2 SVGAGI. With 5 bases removed from V and 0 bases from J, the gap between germline ends came to 11 bases. In DNA form, the CDR3 reads TGTGCCAGCAGTCGCGGACAGAAAGCCAAAAACATTCAGTACTTC. Protein: CASSRGQKAKNIQYF.

This clonotype was detected a few times. V usage is TRBV20-1 and J usage is TRBJ1-1; D gene ambiguous. The CDR3 is 12 amino acids. Deletions cut 1 base from V and 8 bases from J, with 11 bases between. From germline, CDR1 is DFQATT and CDR2 SNEGSKA (reference sequence). Here the CDR3 DNA reads TGCAGTGCTAGAGTTGGAGGAGGGGAAGCTTTCTTT. Its protein product is CSARVGGGEAFF.

In this sample, this clonotype turned up a few times. A much bigger clone sits one base away, suggesting this may be a read error. The CDR3 here is CSVGEYEQFF. The CDR3 DNA sequence: TGCAGCGTAGGAGAATACGAGCAGTTCTTC. The chain recombines TRBV29-1 with TRBJ2-1; D gene unclear. With 6 bases removed from V and 10 bases from J, the gap between germline ends came to 10 bases. Germline V gives CDR1 SQVTM, CDR2 ANQGSEA. This CDR3 spans 10 amino acids.